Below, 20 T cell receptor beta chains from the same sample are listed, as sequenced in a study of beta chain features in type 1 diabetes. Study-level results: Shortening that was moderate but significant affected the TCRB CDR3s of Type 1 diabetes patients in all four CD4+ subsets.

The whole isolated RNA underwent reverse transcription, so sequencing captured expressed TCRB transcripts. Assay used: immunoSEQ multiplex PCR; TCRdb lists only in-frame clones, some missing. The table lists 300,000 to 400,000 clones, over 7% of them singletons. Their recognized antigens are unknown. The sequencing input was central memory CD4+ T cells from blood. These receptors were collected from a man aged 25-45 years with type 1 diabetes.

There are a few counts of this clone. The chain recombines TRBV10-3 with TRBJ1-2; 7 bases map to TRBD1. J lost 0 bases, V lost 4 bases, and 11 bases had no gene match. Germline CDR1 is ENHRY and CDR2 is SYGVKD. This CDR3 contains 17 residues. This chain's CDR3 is CAISGNLIGQANYGYTF. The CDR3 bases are TGTGCCATCAGTGGTAACTTAATCGGACAGGCTAACTATGGCTACACCTTC.

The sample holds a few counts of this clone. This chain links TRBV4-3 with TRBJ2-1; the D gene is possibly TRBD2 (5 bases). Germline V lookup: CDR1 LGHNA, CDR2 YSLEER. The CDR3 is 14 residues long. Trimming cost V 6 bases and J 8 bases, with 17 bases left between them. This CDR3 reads CASSVGTADDEQFF. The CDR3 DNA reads TGCGCCAGCAGTGTGGGAACAGCGGACGATGAGCAGTTCTTC.

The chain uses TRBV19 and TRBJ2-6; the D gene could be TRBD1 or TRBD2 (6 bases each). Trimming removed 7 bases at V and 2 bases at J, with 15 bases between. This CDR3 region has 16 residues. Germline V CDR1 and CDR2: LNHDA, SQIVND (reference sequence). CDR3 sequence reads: CASNREVTAGANVLTF. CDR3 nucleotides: TGTGCCAGTAACAGGGAGGTAACAGCTGGGGCCAACGTCCTGACTTTC.

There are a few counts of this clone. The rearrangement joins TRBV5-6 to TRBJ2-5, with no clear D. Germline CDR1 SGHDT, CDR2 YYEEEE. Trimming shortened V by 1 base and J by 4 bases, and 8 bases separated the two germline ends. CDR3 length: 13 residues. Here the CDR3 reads CASSLQAGETQYF. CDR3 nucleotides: TGTGCCAGCAGCTTGCAGGCTGGAGAGACCCAGTACTTC.

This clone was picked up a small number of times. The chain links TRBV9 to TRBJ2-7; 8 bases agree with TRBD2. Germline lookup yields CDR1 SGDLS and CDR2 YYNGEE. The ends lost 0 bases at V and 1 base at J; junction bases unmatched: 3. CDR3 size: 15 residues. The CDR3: CASSVAGGQSYEQYF. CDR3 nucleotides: TGTGCCAGCAGCGTAGCGGGGGGGCAGTCCTACGAGCAGTACTTC.

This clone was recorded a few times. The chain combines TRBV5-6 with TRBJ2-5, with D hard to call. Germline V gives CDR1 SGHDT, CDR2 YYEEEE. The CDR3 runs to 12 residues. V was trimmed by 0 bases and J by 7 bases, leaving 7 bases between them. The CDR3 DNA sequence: TGTGCCAGCAGCTTGGAATACACGACCCAGTACTTC. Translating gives CASSLEYTTQYF.

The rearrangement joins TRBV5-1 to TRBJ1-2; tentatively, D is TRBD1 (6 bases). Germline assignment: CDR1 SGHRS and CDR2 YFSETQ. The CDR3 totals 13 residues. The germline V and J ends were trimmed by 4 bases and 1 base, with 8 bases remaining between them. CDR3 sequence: CASSMDSNYGYTF. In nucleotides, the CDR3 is TGCGCCAGCAGCATGGACAGTAACTATGGCTACACCTTC. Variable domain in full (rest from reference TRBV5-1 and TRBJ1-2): KAGVTQTPRYLIKTRGQQVTLSCSPISGHRSVSWYQQTPGQGLQFLFEYFSETQRNKGNFPGRFSGRQFSNSRSEMNVSTLELGDSALYLCASSMDSNYGYTFGSGTRLTVV.

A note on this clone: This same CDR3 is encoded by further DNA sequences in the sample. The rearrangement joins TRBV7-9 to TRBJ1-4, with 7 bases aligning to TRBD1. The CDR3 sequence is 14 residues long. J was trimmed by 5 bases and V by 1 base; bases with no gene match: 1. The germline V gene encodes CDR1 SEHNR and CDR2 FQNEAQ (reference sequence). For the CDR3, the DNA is TGTGCCAGCAGCTTAGGACAGGGCAATGAAAAACTGTTTTTT. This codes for CASSLGQGNEKLFF. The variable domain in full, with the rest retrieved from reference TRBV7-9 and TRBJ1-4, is DTGVSQNPRHKITKRGQNVTFRCDPISEHNRLYWYRQTLGQGPEFLTYFQNEAQLEKSRLLSDRFSAERPKGSFSTLEIQRTEQGDSAMYLCASSLGQGNEKLFFGSGTQLSVL.

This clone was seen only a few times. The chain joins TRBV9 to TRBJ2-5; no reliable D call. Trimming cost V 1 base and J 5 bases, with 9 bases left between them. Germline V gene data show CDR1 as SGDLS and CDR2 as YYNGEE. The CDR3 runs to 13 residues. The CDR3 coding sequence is TGTGCCAGCAGCGTATCCAGAAGTGAGACCCAGTACTTC. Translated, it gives CASSVSRSETQYF. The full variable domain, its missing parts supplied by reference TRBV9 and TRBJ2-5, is DSGVTQTPKHLITATGQRVTLRCSPRSGDLSVYWYQQSLDQGLQFLIQYYNGEERAKGNILERFSAQQFPDLHSELNLSSLELGDSALYFCASSVSRSETQYFGPGTRLLVL.

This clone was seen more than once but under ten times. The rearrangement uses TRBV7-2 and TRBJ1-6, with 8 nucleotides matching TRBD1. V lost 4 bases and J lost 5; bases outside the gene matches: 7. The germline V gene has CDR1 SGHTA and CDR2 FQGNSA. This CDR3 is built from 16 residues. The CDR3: CASSSGGQANNSPLHF. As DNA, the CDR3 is TGTGCCAGCAGCTCAGGGGGCCAAGCTAATAATTCACCCCTCCACTTT.

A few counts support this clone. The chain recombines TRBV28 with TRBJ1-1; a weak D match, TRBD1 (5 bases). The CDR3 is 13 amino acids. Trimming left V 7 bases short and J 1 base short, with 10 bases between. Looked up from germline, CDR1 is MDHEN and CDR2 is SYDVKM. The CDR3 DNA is TGTGCCAGCACAGGGAGTCGGAACACTGAAGCTTTCTTT. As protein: CASTGSRNTEAFF.

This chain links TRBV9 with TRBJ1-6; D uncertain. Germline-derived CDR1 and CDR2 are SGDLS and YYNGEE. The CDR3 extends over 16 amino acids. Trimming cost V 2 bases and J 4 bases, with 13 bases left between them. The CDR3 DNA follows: TGTGCCAGCAGCGTTGGGCAGGATGCTTATAATTCACCCCTCCACTTT. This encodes CASSVGQDAYNSPLHF.

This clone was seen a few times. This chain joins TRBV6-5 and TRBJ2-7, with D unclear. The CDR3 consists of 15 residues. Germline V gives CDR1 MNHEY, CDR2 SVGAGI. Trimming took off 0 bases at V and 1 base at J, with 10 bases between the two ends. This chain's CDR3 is CASSYSSLDSYEQYF. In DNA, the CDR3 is TGTGCCAGCAGTTACTCGAGCCTCGATTCCTACGAGCAGTACTTC.

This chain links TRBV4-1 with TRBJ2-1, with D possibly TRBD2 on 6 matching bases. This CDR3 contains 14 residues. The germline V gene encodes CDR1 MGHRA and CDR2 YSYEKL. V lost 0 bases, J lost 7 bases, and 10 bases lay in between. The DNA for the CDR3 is TGCGCCAGCAGCCAAGAGCATCGGGGGAATGAGCAGTTCTTC. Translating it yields CASSQEHRGNEQFF.

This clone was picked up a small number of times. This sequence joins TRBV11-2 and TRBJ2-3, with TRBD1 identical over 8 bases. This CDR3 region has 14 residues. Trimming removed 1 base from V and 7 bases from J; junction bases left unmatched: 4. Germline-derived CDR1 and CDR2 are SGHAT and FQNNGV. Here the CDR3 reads CASSLGTGMHTQYF. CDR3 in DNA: TGTGCCAGCAGCTTAGGGACAGGGATGCATACGCAGTATTTT.

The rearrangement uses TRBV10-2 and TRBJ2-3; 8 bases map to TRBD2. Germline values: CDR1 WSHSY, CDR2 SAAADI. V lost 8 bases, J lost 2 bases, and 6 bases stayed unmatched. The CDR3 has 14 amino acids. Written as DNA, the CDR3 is TGCGCCAGCCGACCGGGACTAGACACAGATACGCAGTATTTT. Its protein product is CASRPGLDTDTQYF.

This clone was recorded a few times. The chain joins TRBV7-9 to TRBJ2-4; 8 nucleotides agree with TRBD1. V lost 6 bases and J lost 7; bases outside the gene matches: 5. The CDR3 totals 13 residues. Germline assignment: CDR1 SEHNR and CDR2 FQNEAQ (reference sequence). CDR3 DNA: TGTGCCAGCAGGCCGACAGGGGCGAACATTCAGTACTTC. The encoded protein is CASRPTGANIQYF.

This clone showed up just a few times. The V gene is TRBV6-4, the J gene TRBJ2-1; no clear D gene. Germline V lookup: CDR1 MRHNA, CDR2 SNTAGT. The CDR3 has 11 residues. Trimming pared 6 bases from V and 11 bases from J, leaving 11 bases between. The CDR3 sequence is CASSAGSQQFF. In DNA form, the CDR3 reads TGTGCCAGCAGCGCCGGGTCACAGCAGTTCTTC.

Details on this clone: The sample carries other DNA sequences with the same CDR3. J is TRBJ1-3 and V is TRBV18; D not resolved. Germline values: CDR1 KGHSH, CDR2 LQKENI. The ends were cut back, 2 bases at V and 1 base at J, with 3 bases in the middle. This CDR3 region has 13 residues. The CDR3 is CASSPGSGNTIYF. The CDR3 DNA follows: TGTGCCAGCTCACCAGGGTCTGGAAACACCATATATTTT.

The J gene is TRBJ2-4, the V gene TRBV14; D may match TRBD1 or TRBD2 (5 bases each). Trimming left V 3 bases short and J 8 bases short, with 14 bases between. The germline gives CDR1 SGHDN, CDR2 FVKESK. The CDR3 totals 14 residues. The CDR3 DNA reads TGTGCCAGCAGCCACCCAGGGTGGCGGGACATTCAGTACTTC. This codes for CASSHPGWRDIQYF. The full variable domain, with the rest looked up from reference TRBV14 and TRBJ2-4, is EAGVTQFPSHSVIEKGQTVTLRCDPISGHDNLYWYRRVMGKEIKFLLHFVKESKQDESGMPNNRFLAERTGGTYSTLKVQPAELEDSGVYFCASSHPGWRDIQYFGAGTRLSVL.